Following are 20 T cell receptor beta chains from one sample sequenced in a study of blood T cell repertoires in COVID-19 (dated by TCRdb to the early 2020s). Library preparation was by the immunoSEQ multiplex PCR assay. In its TCRdb copy, this immuneACCESS table keeps in-frame sequences only and misses some clones. Where compared with another copy, unresolved V genes explain less than half of these, and the others have no known cause. The sample table holds 250,000 to 350,000 clones, of which about 88% were seen once. Of the sample, roughly an eighth falls within the top ten clones. Input material: peripheral blood. These receptors were obtained from a woman in her fifties or sixties with acute or convalescent COVID-19.

Regarding this clone: The junction departs from germline at one end; a sequencing error may be responsible. The rearrangement uses TRBV30 and TRBJ1-1, with no clear D. CDR1 is GTSNPN, CDR2 SVGIG, per germline (reference sequence). This CDR3 comprises 12 residues. The CDR3 spells CAWRRQNIEAFF. The CDR3 DNA reads as TGTGCCTGGAGACGCCAAAACATTGAAGCTTTCTTT.

The V gene is TRBV9, the J gene TRBJ2-1, with TRBD2 matching 8 bases. The germline CDR1 and CDR2 sequences are SGDLS and YYNGEE. The CDR3 contains 16 residues. After removal of 1 base from V and 7 bases from J, the junction contained 10 bases not matched to a gene. CDR3 sequence reads: CASSVLAGGAGNEQFF. The CDR3 nucleotides are TGTGCCAGCAGCGTACTCGCCGGGGGGGCGGGGAATGAGCAGTTCTTC.

The chain has TRBV28 and TRBJ1-2; D gene ambiguous. CDR3 length: 13 residues. V lost 2 bases and J 2 bases, leaving 6 bases between the germline ends. Germline V gene data show CDR1 as MDHEN and CDR2 as SYDVKM. In DNA, the CDR3 is TGTGCCAGCAGTTTACCACAGAACTATGGCTACACCTTC. Residues: CASSLPQNYGYTF.

This clone was observed a few times. V and J are TRBV4-2 and TRBJ1-1; D gene ambiguous. V lost 3 bases to trimming and J lost 4 bases, with 9 bases between them. The CDR3 is 13 amino acids. Germline values: CDR1 LGHNA, CDR2 YNFKEQ. The CDR3 protein is CASSQGLGTEAFF. For the CDR3, the DNA is TGTGCCAGCAGCCAGGGCTTGGGCACTGAAGCTTTCTTT.

The J gene is TRBJ2-7, the V gene TRBV9, with unresolved D. Trimming took 0 bases from V and 6 from J, leaving 4 bases between them. CDR3 length equals 11 residues. Germline V gene data show CDR1 as SGDLS and CDR2 as YYNGEE. The CDR3 protein is CASSVGLEQYF. The CDR3 nucleotides are TGTGCCAGCAGCGTAGGGCTCGAGCAGTACTTC.

The V call is TRBV4-3, the J call TRBJ2-3; 7 positions agree with TRBD2. Germline V gives CDR1 LGHNA, CDR2 YSLEER. V shed 4 bases, J shed 2 bases, and the junction held 12 bases outside the gene matches. The CDR3 covers 17 residues. The CDR3, as DNA: TGCGCCAGCAGCCGGAATATTAAGCGGGGCTCCACAGATACGCAGTATTTT. It translates to CASSRNIKRGSTDTQYF.

The CDR3 DNA follows: TGTGCCTGGCGAGAGGGGACTCTCGTAAGTTCCACCATATATTTT. It specifies CAWREGTLVSSTIYF. V and J are TRBV30 and TRBJ1-3, with a possible D match to TRBD1 (5 bases). Germline assignment: CDR1 GTSNPN and CDR2 SVGIG (reference sequence). V dropped 5 bases and J dropped 9 bases, with 23 bases sitting between them. The CDR3 runs to 15 residues.

The chain links TRBV18 to TRBJ2-2; tentative D call: TRBD1 (6 bases). Germline CDR1 is KGHSH and CDR2 is LQKENI. There are 18 residues in the CDR3. V lost 5 bases to trimming and J lost 0 bases, with 19 bases between them. The DNA of the CDR3 is TGTGCCAGCTCAAAAACCGGGACAACAGGCGCGAACACCGGGGAGCTGTTTTTT. It codes for CASSKTGTTGANTGELFF.

The chain has TRBV4-3 and TRBJ1-6; no definite D call. V lost 1 base, J lost 10 bases, and 14 bases lay in between. This CDR3 is built from 15 residues. CDR1 is LGHNA and CDR2 is YSLEER in the germline V gene. CDR3 in amino acids: CASSQGLNDGSPLHF. CDR3 nucleotide sequence: TGCGCCAGCAGCCAAGGACTAAACGACGGATCACCCCTCCACTTT.

The genes are TRBV7-9 and TRBJ2-7; 12 nucleotides line up with TRBD2. This CDR3 comprises 16 residues. Germline lookup yields CDR1 SEHNR and CDR2 FQNEAQ (reference sequence). Trimming at V came to 4 bases and at J to 5 bases, leaving 9 bases not matched to a gene. This CDR3 is CASSSTSSGRANEQYF. The CDR3, as DNA: TGTGCCAGCAGCTCCACTTCTAGCGGGAGGGCCAACGAGCAGTACTTC.

This sequence joins TRBV7-2 and TRBJ2-7; 7 bases match TRBD1. With 1 base clipped from V and 7 bases from J, the junction kept 4 bases outside the gene matches. The CDR3 is made up of 13 amino acids. Germline CDR1 SGHTA, CDR2 FQGNSA. The CDR3 loop reads CASSLDRGVEQYF. CDR3 DNA: TGTGCCAGCAGCTTAGACAGGGGAGTGGAGCAGTACTTC.

The rearrangement joins TRBV11-2 to TRBJ2-1; TRBD2 aligns across 11 bases. The CDR3 is 19 residues long. Germline trimming cut 3 bases from V and 6 bases from J; bases unmatched to any gene: 16. From germline, CDR1 is SGHAT and CDR2 FQNNGV. CDR3 in amino acids: CASSLLQSTTSGRGNEQFF. The DNA for the CDR3 is TGTGCCAGCAGCTTGCTACAATCGACTACTAGCGGGAGAGGCAATGAGCAGTTCTTC.

This clone has more than one count but fewer than ten. The V call is TRBV10-2, the J call TRBJ1-6; tentatively, D is TRBD1 (6 bases). Trimming took 6 bases from V and 10 from J, leaving 16 bases between them. Germline V gene sequence: CDR1 WSHSY, CDR2 SAAADI. This CDR3 contains 14 residues. CDR3 bases: TGCGCCAGCAGACTAACAGGGAACGAATCACCCCTCCACTTT. Amino acid sequence: CASRLTGNESPLHF.

V is TRBV5-1 and J is TRBJ1-1, with D perhaps matching TRBD1 (6 bases). CDR3 length equals 13 residues. Germline V gene sequence: CDR1 SGHRS, CDR2 YFSETQ. V gave up 6 bases and J gave up 4 bases, with 13 bases separating them. DNA for the CDR3: TGCGCCAGCACACAGGGAAGGAGCACTGAAGCTTTCTTT. This sequence encodes CASTQGRSTEAFF. Filled out from reference TRBV5-1 and TRBJ1-1, the complete variable domain reads KAGVTQTPRYLIKTRGQQVTLSCSPISGHRSVSWYQQTPGQGLQFLFEYFSETQRNKGNFPGRFSGRQFSNSRSEMNVSTLELGDSALYLCASTQGRSTEAFFGQGTRLTVV.

The J gene is TRBJ2-7, the V gene TRBV5-1; D is perhaps TRBD1 (6 bases). CDR1 SGHRS and CDR2 YFSETQ come from the germline V gene. Trimming cost V 0 bases and J 7 bases, with 11 bases left between them. The CDR3 has 13 residues. The CDR3 spells CASSLGQGREQYF. CDR3 in DNA: TGCGCCAGCAGCTTGGGGCAGGGGCGTGAGCAGTACTTC.

The CDR3 coding sequence is TGTGCTAGTGGTTTGGTACAGGCGGGGTCGAGCACTGAAGCTTTCTTT. Amino acids: CASGLVQAGSSTEAFF. V gene TRBV12-5 combines with J gene TRBJ1-1, with D perhaps matching TRBD1 (5 bases). The CDR3 covers 16 residues. V dropped 0 bases and J dropped 4 bases, with 15 bases sitting between them. Germline V gives CDR1 LGHNT, CDR2 FRNRAP.

Note on this clone: The sample has other DNA sequences that encode this CDR3 too. V and J are TRBV6-5 and TRBJ1-2; 8 bases align to TRBD1. Germline V gene data show CDR1 as MNHEY and CDR2 as SVGAGI. The CDR3 runs 13 residues. The V segment lost 5 bases and the J segment 3 bases; nucleotides outside the gene matches: 2. In DNA form, the CDR3 reads TGTGCCAGCAGTCCGACAGGGGACTATGGCTACACCTTC. Protein product: CASSPTGDYGYTF.

V usage is TRBV5-6 and J usage is TRBJ2-7; 14 nucleotides agree with TRBD2. Germline CDR1 and CDR2: SGHDT and YYEEEE. The V gene end was trimmed by 4 bases and the J gene end by 3 bases; junction bases not matched to a gene: 6. This CDR3 contains 16 residues. CDR3 bases: TGTGCCAGCAGCATTCCGGGACTAGCGGGGGACTACGAGCAGTACTTC. Translated: CASSIPGLAGDYEQYF.

The chain links TRBV5-4 to TRBJ1-3; no firm D call. Per the germline V gene, CDR1 is SGHNT and CDR2 is YYREEE (reference sequence). CDR3 length: 15 residues. Trimming pared 1 base from V and 4 bases from J, leaving 12 bases between. CDR3 amino acids: CASSLPAARGNTIYF. The CDR3 DNA reads as TGTGCCAGCAGCTTGCCGGCAGCGCGAGGAAACACCATATATTTT.

The V call is TRBV21-1, the J call TRBJ2-3; the D segment call TRBD2 is taken from the table without a DNA check. TRBV21-1 is noted as a pseudogene. CDR3 size: 16 residues. CDR3 bases: TGTGCCACCAAAAAGGCACCTAGCGGGGCCCCAGATACGCAGTATTTT. Translated, it gives CATKKAPSGAPDTQYF.